The 20 T cell receptor beta chains below all came from one sample that was sequenced in a study of shared clonotypes between healthy human individuals. TCRdb's table, derived via immunoSEQ multiplex PCR, lists solely in-frame clones and lacks some. The data hold fewer than 1.8 million clones, with 98% to 99% observed a single time. Sequenced sample: naive CD4+ T cells sorted from blood. Described subset: CD45RA+ positively selected. Source of these receptors: a man aged 25-45 years in good health.

The chain uses TRBV28 and TRBJ2-7; D not certain. Germline V gene sequence: CDR1 MDHEN, CDR2 SYDVKM. The CDR3 totals 13 residues. V was clipped by 7 bases and J by 0 bases, with 10 bases between them. CDR3 bases: TGTGCCAGCATGTTCTCAGTCTCCTACGAGCAGTACTTC. It specifies CASMFSVSYEQYF. The entire variable domain, with the rest obtained from reference TRBV28 and TRBJ2-7, is as follows: DVKVTQSSRYLVKRTGEKVFLECVQDMDHENMFWYRQDPGLGLRLIYFSYDVKMKEKGDIPEGYSVSREKKERFSLILESASTNQTSMYLCASMFSVSYEQYFGPGTRLTVT.

The genes are TRBV9 and TRBJ2-1, with TRBD2 identical over 7 bases. Per the germline V gene, CDR1 is SGDLS and CDR2 is YYNGEE. V lost 4 bases and J lost 4; bases outside the gene matches: 11. This CDR3 has 16 amino acids. The CDR3 loop is CASSSPPGGLYNEQFF. CDR3 bases: TGTGCCAGCAGCTCTCCCCCGGGGGGATTATACAATGAGCAGTTCTTC. The complete variable domain, with remaining parts taken from reference TRBV9 and TRBJ2-1, reads DSGVTQTPKHLITATGQRVTLRCSPRSGDLSVYWYQQSLDQGLQFLIQYYNGEERAKGNILERFSAQQFPDLHSELNLSSLELGDSALYFCASSSPPGGLYNEQFFGPGTRLTVL.

The genes are TRBV5-8 and TRBJ2-5; no definite D call. Germline CDR1 is SGHTS and CDR2 is YDEGEE. The V end was cut by 0 bases, the J end by 5 bases, with 5 bases between. The CDR3 length is 12 residues. The CDR3 reads CASSLVYETQYF. The CDR3 region has the DNA TGTGCCAGCAGCTTGGTGTACGAGACCCAGTACTTC.

V usage is TRBV7-2 and J usage is TRBJ1-3; D is unclear. The CDR3 is made up of 13 amino acids. Germline CDR1 and CDR2: SGHTA and FQGNSA. V lost 5 bases and J 7 bases, leaving 12 bases between the germline ends. The CDR3 DNA reads as TGTGCCAGCAGCCCTTCGGTCGGCAACACCATATATTTT. Translation gives CASSPSVGNTIYF. The whole variable domain, remainder taken from reference TRBV7-2 and TRBJ1-3, is GAGVSQSPSNKVTEKGKDVELRCDPISGHTALYWYRQSLGQGLEFLIYFQGNSAPDKSGLPSDRFSAERTGGSVSTLTIQRTQQEDSAVYLCASSPSVGNTIYFGEGSWLTVV.

This chain uses TRBV10-2 with TRBJ2-2; the D is unclear. CDR3 length: 14 amino acids. The germline V gene has CDR1 WSHSY and CDR2 SAAADI. V lost 6 bases, J lost 4 bases, and 12 bases lay in between. The CDR3 loop reads CASSPTELTGELFF. As DNA, the CDR3 is TGCGCCAGCAGCCCGACTGAGCTCACCGGGGAGCTGTTTTTT.

V is TRBV28 and J is TRBJ1-1; D not resolved. V lost 4 bases and J lost 1, with 10 bases in between. Germline V gene sequence: CDR1 MDHEN, CDR2 SYDVKM. The CDR3 contains 14 residues. The CDR3 DNA follows: TGTGCCAGCAGTTCTCTTCCCCCGAACACTGAAGCTTTCTTT. Residues: CASSSLPPNTEAFF.

This clone was recorded only once. The chain recombines TRBV7-2 with TRBJ2-7; 8 bases agree with TRBD2. The CDR3 is made up of 13 amino acids. The V segment lost 9 bases and the J segment 6 bases; nucleotides outside the gene matches: 10. The V gene's germline CDR1 is SGHTA and CDR2 FQGNSA. The CDR3: CASSQRERSEQYF. The CDR3 bases are TGTGCCAGTTCCCAGCGGGAGCGGTCCGAGCAGTACTTC.

The chain joins TRBV10-1 to TRBJ2-1; 7 bases agree with TRBD2. CDR1 and CDR2 (germline): WNHNN, SYGVQD (reference sequence). The CDR3 is 16 amino acids. Trimming removed 2 bases from V and 3 bases from J; junction bases left unmatched: 7. CDR3 coding DNA: TGCGCCAGCAGTGAGAGAGGACTAGGGGACTACAATGAGCAGTTCTTC. Translated, it gives CASSERGLGDYNEQFF.

The chain carries TRBV27 and TRBJ2-7; TRBD1 agrees at 10 bases. The V segment lost 1 base and the J segment 6 bases; nucleotides outside the gene matches: 12. There are 17 residues in the CDR3. CDR1 and CDR2 from the germline V gene are MNHEY and SMNVEV (reference sequence). The CDR3 is CASSLFGKGQGGREQYF. In DNA form, the CDR3 reads TGTGCCAGCAGTTTATTCGGTAAAGGACAGGGGGGACGCGAGCAGTACTTC.

V and J are TRBV5-4 and TRBJ2-5; D is unresolved. CDR1 is SGHNT, CDR2 YYREEE, per germline (reference sequence). V was cut by 0 bases and J by 1 base, with 10 bases left in between. CDR3 size: 15 residues. The CDR3 is CASSLAKSAQETQYF. In nucleotides, the CDR3 is TGTGCCAGCAGCTTGGCCAAGTCGGCCCAAGAGACCCAGTACTTC.

CDR3 nucleotide sequence: TGTGCCAGCAGCTTAACAAGGGCTTCCGGGGAGCTGTTTTTT. It translates to CASSLTRASGELFF. The chain is built from TRBV7-3 and TRBJ2-2, with no clear D. Germline V gene sequence: CDR1 SGHTA, CDR2 FQGTGA. The CDR3 is 14 amino acids. The V end was cut by 0 bases, the J end by 6 bases, with 8 bases between.

The rearrangement joins TRBV18 to TRBJ1-5; perhaps TRBD1 as D (6 bases). Germline CDR1 reads KGHSH; CDR2 reads LQKENI. The CDR3 spans 16 residues. With 1 base removed from V and 5 bases from J, the gap between germline ends came to 15 bases. The DNA for the CDR3 is TGTGCCAGCTCACCACTGAGGGCCAGGGGTGATCAGCCCCAGCATTTT. It translates to CASSPLRARGDQPQHF. The full variable domain, rest sourced from reference TRBV18 and TRBJ1-5, is NAGVMQNPRHLVRRRGQEARLRCSPMKGHSHVYWYRQLPEEGLKFMVYLQKENIIDESGMPKERFSAEFPKEGPSILRIQQVVRGDSAAYFCASSPLRARGDQPQHFGDGTRLSIL.

This clone was observed a few times. The chain couples TRBV5-1 to TRBJ1-2, with no clear D. Trimming removed 4 bases at V and 6 bases at J, with 19 bases between. Per germline, CDR1 SGHRS and CDR2 YFSETQ. The CDR3 spans 15 residues. The CDR3 sequence: CASSPARSLLDGYTF. CDR3 sequence (DNA): TGCGCCAGCAGCCCTGCGAGGTCATTACTAGATGGCTACACCTTC. The whole variable domain, remainder taken from reference TRBV5-1 and TRBJ1-2, is KAGVTQTPRYLIKTRGQQVTLSCSPISGHRSVSWYQQTPGQGLQFLFEYFSETQRNKGNFPGRFSGRQFSNSRSEMNVSTLELGDSALYLCASSPARSLLDGYTFGSGTRLTVV.

The chain employs TRBV10-3 and TRBJ1-1, with D maybe TRBD1 (6 bases). Germline values: CDR1 ENHRY, CDR2 SYGVKD. V was trimmed by 2 bases and J by 1 base, leaving 11 bases between them. The CDR3 loop spans 15 amino acids. The CDR3 nucleotides read TGTGCCATCAGTGAGATTACCAGGGGGAACACTGAAGCTTTCTTT. The encoded protein is CAISEITRGNTEAFF.

The sample holds one count of this clone. This chain connects TRBV10-3 to TRBJ1-5; D uncertain. This CDR3 comprises 14 residues. Looked up from germline, CDR1 is ENHRY and CDR2 is SYGVKD. Deletions cut 0 bases from V and 3 bases from J, with 6 bases between. CDR3 sequence (DNA): TGTGCCATCAGTGAGTCTACGGACAATCAGCCCCAGCATTTT. Its translation is CAISESTDNQPQHF.

The chain uses TRBV5-1 and TRBJ1-4, with TRBD1 matching over 8 bases. CDR3 length equals 16 residues. CDR1 and CDR2 from the germline V gene are SGHRS and YFSETQ. V lost 5 bases, J lost 7 bases, and 13 bases stayed unmatched. DNA for the CDR3: TGCGCCAGCAGTCCACGTCCCGGCAGGGGGCCTGAAAAACTGTTTTTT. This codes for CASSPRPGRGPEKLFF.

CDR3 sequence: CASSFLAFVTDTQYF. The CDR3 region has the DNA TGTGCCAGCAGTTTCCTAGCGTTTGTCACAGATACGCAGTATTTT. V usage is TRBV6-6 and J usage is TRBJ2-3, with D perhaps TRBD2 (6 bases). In germline, CDR1 is MNHNY, CDR2 SVGAGI (reference sequence). The CDR3 sequence is 15 residues long. V lost 4 bases to trimming and J lost 2 bases, with 13 bases between them.

Points on this clone: Other DNA sequences from this sample encode an identical CDR3 as well. V and J are TRBV5-1 and TRBJ2-2; TRBD2 aligns across 10 bases. With 2 bases clipped from V and 5 bases from J, the junction kept 3 bases outside the gene matches. Germline CDR1 SGHRS, CDR2 YFSETQ. This CDR3 has 15 residues. For the CDR3, the DNA is TGCGCCAGCAGCTTAAGACTAGCGGGTACCGGGGAGCTGTTTTTT. Its protein is CASSLRLAGTGELFF.

The chain joins TRBV7-3 to TRBJ2-3; tentative D call: TRBD2 (6 bases). The V end lost 1 base, the J end lost 5 bases, and 13 bases lay between the germline ends. CDR3 size: 15 residues. The V gene's germline CDR1 is SGHTA and CDR2 FQGTGA. The chain's CDR3 is CASSLNSGPGDTQYF. In DNA form, the CDR3 reads TGTGCCAGCAGCTTAAATAGCGGCCCGGGAGATACGCAGTATTTT.

The chain joins TRBV11-2 to TRBJ2-2; 7 nucleotides agree with TRBD2. The CDR3 length is 14 residues. Germline loops: CDR1 SGHAT, CDR2 FQNNGV. Trimming at V came to 7 bases and at J to 2 bases, leaving 4 bases not matched to a gene. The CDR3 DNA sequence: TGTGCCAGCAACCGGGACTATAACACCGGGGAGCTGTTTTTT. Its protein is CASNRDYNTGELFF.